These T cell receptor beta chains were read from a single sample in a study of T cell repertoires in cytomegalovirus infection. What these receptors recognize is not known. Each CDR3 protein is one row after TCRdb ran MiXCR on the reads. The sample records under 300,000 distinct CDR3 sequences, around 20% being singletons. The sample here was cultured PBMCs, taken from culture after CMV antigen stimulation. Receptors were obtained from a human donor in good health (CMV status not recorded). Some clones in this sample may be carry-over from other donors' samples. Both conserved end residues are part of each CDR3. Each record gives: V gene, CDR3 length, J gene, clone size, D gene, CDR3 DNA, CDR3 protein. D genes are given only for firm matches. Not all rows give a size; the values are once, few, many and, for expanded clones, a class.

TRBV7-9	15	TRBJ2-3	-	TRBD2	TGTGCCAGCAGCCCAGGAGGTAGCGGGATTGATACGCAGTATTTT	CASSPGGSGIDTQYF
TRBV6-1	16	TRBJ2-7	-	TRBD1	TGTGCCAGCAGTGAATTTTGGAGGACAGGGAACTACGAGCAGTACTTC	CASSEFWRTGNYEQYF
TRBV2	16	TRBJ2-5	-	TRBD2	TGTGCCAGCAGCGCACTAATTAGCGGGGGCCAAGAGACCCAGTACTTC	CASSALISGGQETQYF
TRBV12-3/TRBV12-4	14	TRBJ2-5	-	TRBD1	TGTGCCAGCAGAATAGACAGGGGGCGAGAGACCCAGTACTTC	CASRIDRGRETQYF
TRBV19	16	TRBJ1-1	many	TRBD1	TGTGCCAGTAGTATTCGGACAGGGAGGTCGGACACTGAAGCTTTCTTT	CASSIRTGRSDTEAFF
TRBV6-5	14	TRBJ2-5	-	-	TGTGCCAGCAGTTACGTCGGGATACAAGAGACCCAGTACTTC	CASSYVGIQETQYF
TRBV4-1	15	TRBJ2-3	few	-	TGCGCCAGCAGCCAAGATTCAGGGTACACAGATACGCAGTATTTT	CASSQDSGYTDTQYF
TRBV6-2/TRBV6-3	14	TRBJ2-1	few	TRBD1	TGTGCCAGCAGGAGACAGGGTTTAGTGAATGAGCAGTTCTTC	CASRRQGLVNEQFF
TRBV4-1	15	TRBJ2-7	-	TRBD2	TGCGCCAGCAGCCAAGATATAGGACTAGGAGGCGAGCAGTACTTC	CASSQDIGLGGEQYF
TRBV19	14	TRBJ2-1	many	-	TGTGCCAGTAGTAACCGTCGCTCCTACAATGAGCAGTTCTTC	CASSNRRSYNEQFF
TRBV28	14	TRBJ2-7	few	-	TGTGCCAGCAGTTTTTCGGGGTATGGCTACGAGCAGTACTTC	CASSFSGYGYEQYF
TRBV12-3/TRBV12-4	12	TRBJ1-1	-	-	TGTGCCAGCAGTGGGCCTTACACTGAAGCTTTCTTT	CASSGPYTEAFF
TRBV11-3	12	TRBJ1-1	many	TRBD1	TGTGCCAGCAGCCCAGGGACAGCGCGCGCTTTCTTT	CASSPGTARAFF
TRBV7-6	12	TRBJ2-3	many	-	TGTGCCAGCAGCCTGCTCGTAGATACGCAGTATTTT	CASSLLVDTQYF
TRBV7-2	15	TRBJ2-7	many	TRBD2	TGTGCCAGCAGCTTAGGCGGGAGGGGCCTCTACGAGCAGTACTTC	CASSLGGRGLYEQYF
TRBV5-5	17	TRBJ2-3	few	-	TGTGCCAGCAGCTTGGTTCTCGGAGGGGGCCGGGCAGATACGCAGTATTTT	CASSLVLGGGRADTQYF
TRBV7-4	13	TRBJ2-1	few	-	TGTGCCAGCAGCCGCTCAGATAGAAATGAGCAGTTCTTC	CASSRSDRNEQFF
TRBV12-5	16	TRBJ2-3	few	TRBD2	TGTGCTAGTGGTTTGGTACTAGCGGGAGCGGGAGATACGCAGTATTTT	CASGLVLAGAGDTQYF
TRBV11-2	15	TRBJ2-3	-	-	TGTGCCAGCAGCCTACTTGGAGGGCTTGCAGATACGCAGTATTTT	CASSLLGGLADTQYF
TRBV7-2	17	TRBJ2-2	-	TRBD2	TGTGCCAGCAGCCCCAGACTAGCGGGCGGGAACACCGGGGAGCTGTTTTTT	CASSPRLAGGNTGELFF
TRBV7-2	16	TRBJ2-3	many	TRBD2	TGTGCCAGCAGCGCCACCCTAGCGGGAGGCACAGATACGCAGTATTTT	CASSATLAGGTDTQYF
TRBV28	14	TRBJ1-2	-	-	TGTGCCAGCAGTCCCAGCGGAACTAACTATGGCTACACCTTC	CASSPSGTNYGYTF
TRBV5-1	15	TRBJ2-1	-	TRBD2	TGCGCCAGCAGCTTGGGGACTAGCGTGGTCCATGAGCAGTTCTTC	CASSLGTSVVHEQFF
TRBV20-1	11	TRBJ2-3	once	-	TGCAGTGCTACGGAGGGGGAAACGCAGTATTTT	CSATEGETQYF
TRBV12-3/TRBV12-4	15	TRBJ1-5	many	-	TGTGCCAGCAGTTTAAGAGAGGGTGTCGGGCAGCCCCAGCATTTT	CASSLREGVGQPQHF
TRBV28	15	TRBJ2-3	many	-	TGTGCCAGCAGCCTTACGGGCACGCGCACAGATACGCAGTATTTT	CASSLTGTRTDTQYF
TRBV6-1	14	TRBJ2-3	few	-	TGTGCCAGCAGTCCCCCGGGACCCACAGATACGCAGTATTTT	CASSPPGPTDTQYF
TRBV6-2/TRBV6-3	16	TRBJ2-3	many	-	TGTGCCAGCAGTTACGCCTTCGGGATTAGAACAGATACGCAGTATTTT	CASSYAFGIRTDTQYF
TRBV4-1	16	TRBJ2-1	-	-	TGCGCCAGCAGCCAAGATCCAGGGTTTTCCTACAATGAGCATTTCTTC	CASSQDPGFSYNEHFF
TRBV20-1	12	TRBJ1-2	-	-	TGCAGTGGGGCATCTGAGTCGTATGGCTACACCTTC	CSGASESYGYTF
TRBV27	14	TRBJ2-5	few	-	TGTGCCAGCAGCGGCGGATTGTACCAAGAGACCCAGTACTTC	CASSGGLYQETQYF
TRBV12-5	16	TRBJ2-3	many	TRBD2	TGTGCTAGTGGCCAAGGGCTAGCGGGAGGCTCAGATACGCAGTATTTT	CASGQGLAGGSDTQYF
TRBV7-2	15	TRBJ1-3	-	-	TGTGCCAGCAGCTTTTTAACCAGGGTTGGAAACACCATATATTTT	CASSFLTRVGNTIYF
TRBV6-4	14	TRBJ1-1	-	-	TGTGCCAGCAGTGACGGGGGGCGGAACACTGAAGCTTTCTTT	CASSDGGRNTEAFF
TRBV7-2	15	TRBJ1-1	many	-	TGTGCCAGCAGCTTAGAACCTCCGGGGTGGACTGAAGCTTTCTTT	CASSLEPPGWTEAFF
TRBV28	13	TRBJ1-5	-	-	TGTGCCAGCAGTCGGTATAGCAATCAGCCCCAGCATTTT	CASSRYSNQPQHF
TRBV5-4	14	TRBJ2-5	once	TRBD1	TGTGCCAGCAGCCAACAGGGGGCCGTGGAGACCCAGTACTTC	CASSQQGAVETQYF
TRBV7-9	15	TRBJ2-7	-	-	TGTGCCAGCAGCTCCCCACGGGGCAGAGCGGCTGAGCAGTACTTC	CASSSPRGRAAEQYF
TRBV20-1	15	TRBJ2-5	-	-	TGCAGTGCTAGCAGTCGGAGGGTCCACCCTATGGGCCAGTACTTC	CSASSRRVHPMGQYF
TRBV19	15	TRBJ1-2	few	-	TGTGCCAGTAGTATAGTGTCGGGCCTTAACTATGGCTACACCTTC	CASSIVSGLNYGYTF
TRBV28	14	TRBJ1-2	few	-	TGTGCCAGCAATCTTGAGGGGGGCAGTTATGGCTACACCTTC	CASNLEGGSYGYTF
TRBV12-3/TRBV12-4	20	TRBJ2-1	few	TRBD2	TGTGCCAGCAGCCCCGGAACAACCGTACTAGCGGGAGTCTCTCCCAATGAGCAGTTCTTC	CASSPGTTVLAGVSPNEQFF
TRBV27	16	TRBJ2-3	-	TRBD1	TGTGCCAGCAGTTTCCGGGACAGGGCTCGCACAGATACGCAGTATTTT	CASSFRDRARTDTQYF
TRBV5-3	17	TRBJ2-5	once	TRBD2	TGTGCCAGCAGCTCCCCGGGACTAGCGGGAGGGCAAGAGACCCAGTACTTC	CASSSPGLAGGQETQYF
TRBV7-9	16	TRBJ2-3	-	-	TGTGCCAGCAGCTTAAAGCGTGAGGGATCCACAGATACGCAGTATTTT	CASSLKREGSTDTQYF
TRBV7-2	14	TRBJ1-6	many	-	TGTGCCAGCAGCTTGGGACCACCGCTTTCACCCCTCCACTTT	CASSLGPPLSPLHF
TRBV6-1	17	TRBJ2-2	many	-	TGTGCCAGCAAGAACAGCGCCGAACCTTTAAACACCGGGGAGCTGTTTTTT	CASKNSAEPLNTGELFF
TRBV20-1	14	TRBJ2-7	few	-	TGCAGTGCTAGAGATCCCAACCACTCCTACGAGCAGTACTTC	CSARDPNHSYEQYF
TRBV12-3/TRBV12-4	15	TRBJ2-5	many	-	TGTGCCAGCAGTTTCTCCCTTAGGGGAGTAGAGACCCAGTACTTC	CASSFSLRGVETQYF
TRBV10-3	13	TRBJ1-4	-	-	TGTGCCACTGGGACGACTGATAATGAAAAACTGTTTTTT	CATGTTDNEKLFF
TRBV12-3/TRBV12-4	13	TRBJ1-5	many	-	TGTGCCAGTGCGGGGCAGCACAATCAGCCCCAGCATTTT	CASAGQHNQPQHF
TRBV7-2	13	TRBJ1-3	many	TRBD1	TGTGCCAGCAGCCCGGACAGGGGAAACACCATATATTTT	CASSPDRGNTIYF
TRBV7-2	15	TRBJ2-4	few	TRBD2	TGTGCCAGCAGCCCCCCGGGGGGAGGGTTGAACATTCAGTACTTC	CASSPPGGGLNIQYF
TRBV15	14	TRBJ1-1	few	-	TGTGCCACCAGCGGTGGGGCACTGAACACTGAAGCTTTCTTT	CATSGGALNTEAFF
TRBV7-2	15	TRBJ1-5	many	TRBD1	TGTGCCAGCAGCCCTTCGGACAGGGACAATCAGCCCCAGCATTTT	CASSPSDRDNQPQHF
TRBV6-5	15	TRBJ1-1	-	-	TGTGCCAGCAGCCAGGGTAGGGTTCCGGGCACTGAAGCTTTCTTT	CASSQGRVPGTEAFF
TRBV7-6	12	TRBJ2-1	many	-	TGTGCCAGCAGCTTACTTGGGGGAGAGCAGTTCTTC	CASSLLGGEQFF